This TCR beta chain comes out of a study of shared clonotypes between healthy human individuals. CD45RA-negative memory and CD45RA+ naive subsets were split from the CD4+ cells. Produced via immunoSEQ multiplex PCR; TCRdb's table is partial and in-frame only. Of around 990,000 clones detected, approximately 77% appear once; the ten largest clones hold more than 0.85%. Trimming shortened V by 4 bases and J by 1 base, and 7 bases separated the two germline ends. Germline lookup yields CDR1 SQVTM and CDR2 ANQGSEA. The CDR3 contains 12 residues. This sequence originates from a man aged 18 to 30 in good health. Some clones in this sample may be carry-over from other donors' samples. Sequenced sample: memory CD4+ T cells from PBMCs. Subset denoted: CD45RA-negative fraction. The V and J genes are TRBV29-1 and TRBJ1-2; possible D gene TRBD1, 5 bases. The CDR3 sequence: CSVGGVNYGYTF. The CDR3 DNA sequence: TGCAGCGTTGGAGGGGTTAACTATGGCTACACCTTC.